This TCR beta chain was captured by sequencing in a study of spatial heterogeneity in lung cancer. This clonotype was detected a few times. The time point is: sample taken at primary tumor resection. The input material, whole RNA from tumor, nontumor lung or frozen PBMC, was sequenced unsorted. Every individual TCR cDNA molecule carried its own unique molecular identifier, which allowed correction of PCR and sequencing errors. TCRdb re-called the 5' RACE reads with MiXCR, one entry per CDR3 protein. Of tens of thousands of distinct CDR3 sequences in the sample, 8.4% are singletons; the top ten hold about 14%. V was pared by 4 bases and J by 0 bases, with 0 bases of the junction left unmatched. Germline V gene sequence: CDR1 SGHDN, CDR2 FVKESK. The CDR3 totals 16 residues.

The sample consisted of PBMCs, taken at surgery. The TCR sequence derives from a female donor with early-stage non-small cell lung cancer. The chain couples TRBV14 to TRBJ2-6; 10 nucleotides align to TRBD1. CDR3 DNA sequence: TGTGCCAGCAGCCGGACAGGGGGCTCTGGGGCCAACGTCCTGACTTTC. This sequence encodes CASSRTGGSGANVLTF.